Given below is one T cell receptor (beta chain) in context. Its target is not known. The sample originates from a study of graft-versus-host responses after intestinal transplantation. This CDR3 spans 13 amino acids. V was clipped by 6 bases and J by 1 base, with 9 bases between them. The V gene's germline CDR1 is MNHEY and CDR2 SVGAGI. Whole-study findings and limits: GvH clones detected in recipient marrow included some appearing first in ileum or blood.

Clones were read by immunoSEQ multiplex PCR, and TCRdb kept only the in-frame ones, dropping some. The sample has some 50,000 clones, approximately 84% seen once. The specimen was unstimulated CD4+ T cells sorted from spleen or lymph node cells, collected before transplant. The receptor's source is a human donor who was the organ donor for an intestinal transplant. The chain is built from TRBV6-5 and TRBJ1-1, with a weak D call TRBD1 (6 bases). The DNA of the CDR3 is TGTGCCAGCAGGCCGACAGGGAACACTGAAGCTTTCTTT. Translated, it gives CASRPTGNTEAFF.